The rows below give T cell receptor beta chains drawn from one sample of a study of T cells after yellow fever vaccination. From the 5' RACE reads, TCRdb called clonotypes with MiXCR, one entry per CDR3 protein. The repertoire includes hundreds of thousands of distinct CDR3 sequences, around 10% of them detected once, and 3% to 3.5% sits in the top ten. Sequenced here: CD4+ T cells sorted from PBMCs, sampled 5 days after the yellow fever booster vaccination. The receptors were sampled from a young man who received the YFV17D yellow fever vaccine. Both conserved end residues are part of each CDR3. D genes are given only for firm matches. Clone size is given for some rows only: seen once, a few or many times, or a class if the clone is expanded.

TRBJ2-1	.	TRBV6-1	.	CASSDWGTYNEQFF	TGTGCCAGCAGTGACTGGGGAACCTACAATGAGCAGTTCTTC
TRBJ2-2	.	TRBV20-1	.	CSARRGTAGELFF	TGCAGTGCTAGGCGAGGGACTGCCGGGGAGCTGTTTTTT
TRBJ2-5	.	TRBV2	.	CASRGGQRQETQYF	TGTGCCAGCAGGGGCGGACAGAGACAAGAGACCCAGTACTTC
TRBJ1-6	.	TRBV18	few	CASRQGNSPLHF	TGTGCCAGCCGCCAGGGGAATTCACCCCTCCACTTT
TRBJ1-1	TRBD1	TRBV6-5	few	CASRPPGQGWNTEAFF	TGTGCCAGCAGACCACCGGGACAGGGGTGGAACACTGAAGCTTTCTTT
TRBJ2-1	TRBD2	TRBV10-2	few	CASRGRPGGGAGAFVSYNEQFF	TGCGCCAGCAGGGGAAGGCCGGGCGGGGGAGCGGGGGCGTTCGTCTCCTACAATGAGCAGTTCTTC
TRBJ2-5	TRBD1	TRBV7-3	few	CASSLDRGQGQYF	TGTGCCAGCAGCTTGGACAGGGGGCAAGGACAGTACTTC
TRBJ1-1	.	TRBV6-5	few	CASTLNGGDKAFF	TGTGCCAGCACCCTGAACGGGGGGGATAAAGCTTTCTTT
TRBJ1-5	.	TRBV6-5	few	CASSYSGRDQPQHF	TGTGCCAGCAGTTACTCAGGCAGGGATCAGCCCCAGCATTTT
TRBJ2-7	TRBD1	TRBV6-5	few	CASSLGQGTVSYEQYF	TGTGCCAGCAGTCTCGGACAGGGGACGGTCTCCTACGAGCAGTACTTC
TRBJ2-7	.	TRBV25-1	few	CASSGTGTSYEQYF	TGTGCCAGCAGTGGGACCGGGACGTCCTACGAGCAGTACTTC
TRBJ1-6	.	TRBV4-2	few	CASSQDGGRGGGTLHF	TGTGCCAGCAGCCAAGATGGGGGGCGCGGGGGCGGAACCCTCCACTTT
TRBJ2-3	.	TRBV4-2	many	CASSRPGASTDTQYF	TGTGCCAGCAGCCGACCGGGGGCTAGCACAGATACGCAGTATTTT
TRBJ2-3	.	TRBV5-6	.	CASTQGLTSSTDTQYF	TGTGCCAGCACCCAAGGACTTACTTCTAGCACAGATACGCAGTATTTT
TRBJ1-4	.	TRBV5-1	.	CASSMTVSEEKLFF	TGCGCCAGCAGCATGACCGTGTCAGAGGAAAAACTGTTTTTT
TRBJ1-4	.	TRBV5-6	.	CASSSPGRRPEKLFF	TGTGCCAGCAGCTCACCGGGGCGGCGTCCAGAAAAACTGTTTTTT
TRBJ1-1	.	TRBV7-6	few	CASSSRTGNTEAFF	TGTGCCAGCAGTTCCCGGACGGGGAACACTGAAGCTTTCTTT
TRBJ2-2	.	TRBV2	.	CASKRDWNTGELFF	TGTGCCAGCAAGAGGGATTGGAACACCGGGGAGCTGTTTTTT
TRBJ1-1	.	TRBV5-1	.	CASSGTLGDGTEAFF	TGCGCCAGCAGCGGTACTTTGGGTGATGGTACTGAAGCTTTCTTT
TRBJ2-3	.	TRBV5-6	many	CASSLGLHSTDTQYF	TGTGCCAGCAGCTTGGGGCTCCATAGCACAGATACGCAGTATTTT
TRBJ2-1	TRBD1	TRBV4-3	many	CASSRDRGVYNEQFF	TGCGCCAGCAGCCGGGACAGGGGGGTCTACAATGAGCAGTTCTTC
TRBJ1-5	.	TRBV29-1	few	CSVVPQIGQPQHF	TGCAGCGTTGTCCCCCAGATTGGTCAGCCCCAGCATTTT
TRBJ2-1	TRBD2	TRBV20-1	many	CSARDRGSGGGRTEQFF	TGCAGTGCTAGAGATCGCGGTAGCGGGGGGGGCCGCACTGAGCAGTTCTTC
TRBJ1-2	TRBD1	TRBV4-1	many	CASSHGTGGYGYTF	TGCGCCAGCAGCCACGGGACAGGGGGCTATGGCTACACCTTC